This TCR beta chain emerged from a study of human thymus T cells. The length of the CDR3 is 16 residues. Germline loops: CDR1 SGHTA, CDR2 FQGTGA. The ends lost 5 bases at V and 3 bases at J; junction bases unmatched: 6. Note on this clone: The antigen is not known.

Produced via immunoSEQ multiplex PCR; TCRdb's table is partial and in-frame only. The top ten clones hold roughly 0.031% of a sample with some 80,000 clones, about 96% of them seen once. General study results and limits: Both thymic and peripheral blood repertoires showed apparently biased V and J usage. Unrelated individuals had highly overlapping thymic repertoires, as reported in related research.

In corrective heart surgery, resections were taken, and these provided the thymus tissue. Donors were healthy Finnish babies undergoing corrective operations for congenital heart defects. This sequence originates from a boy less than two years old with a congenital heart defect but otherwise immunologically healthy. Sequencing used thymus tissue. V is TRBV7-3 and J is TRBJ2-5, with 13 bases that match TRBD2. The CDR3 region is CASSTGTSGAEETQYF. CDR3 sequence (DNA): TGTGCCAGCAGCACCGGGACTAGCGGGGCAGAAGAGACCCAGTACTTC.